This T cell receptor beta chain comes out of a study of shared clonotypes between healthy human individuals. V gave up 3 bases and J gave up 2 bases; unmatched junction bases: 11. The CDR3 runs 18 residues. Germline V CDR1 and CDR2: SGHVS, FQNEAQ. Positive CCR7 selection of CD45RO-negative cells yielded the naive CD8 cells, and terminally differentiated effector memory CD45RA+ cells were excluded. The table came from immunoSEQ multiplex PCR; TCRdb's copy has only in-frame clones and leaves some out. The data show some 800,000 clones, with 85% to 95% seen just once and less than 25% held by the top ten.

The TCR sequence derives from a man between 25 and 39 years old in good health. The gene calls are TRBV7-8 and TRBJ2-3; 10 nucleotides align to TRBD1. The specimen was naive CD8+ T cells sorted from blood. CDR3 sequence: CASSFGYPGQGLTDTQYF. CDR3 nucleotides: TGTGCCAGCAGCTTCGGCTATCCGGGACAGGGGCTCACAGATACGCAGTATTTT.